This T cell receptor beta chain emerged from a study of T cell repertoires in cytomegalovirus infection. On the study more broadly: Based on public TCR beta signatures, there were indications of CMV infection and of a matching HLA type.

Study-level points and caveats: In two of eight donors, the top clonotype was HLA-C-restricted CMV-specific.

TCRdb itself ran the reads through MiXCR, one entry per CDR3 protein. The sample lists 350,000 to 500,000 distinct CDR3 sequences; under 40% were seen once. On this clonotype: Its specificity is not known.

The CDR3 length is 14 residues. The V and J ends lost 1 base and 9 bases respectively, with 14 bases between them. CDR1 and CDR2 from the germline V gene are SGHRS and YFSETQ. This clonotype was obtained from a human donor in good health (CMV status not recorded). Some clones in this sample may be carry-over from other donors' samples. The specimen was PBMCs. The chain uses TRBV5-1 and TRBJ2-1; weak D call: TRBD1 (6 bases). The chain's CDR3 is CASSLRQGSLEQFF. The CDR3 region has the DNA TGCGCCAGCAGCTTGAGGCAGGGGTCCCTTGAGCAGTTCTTC.